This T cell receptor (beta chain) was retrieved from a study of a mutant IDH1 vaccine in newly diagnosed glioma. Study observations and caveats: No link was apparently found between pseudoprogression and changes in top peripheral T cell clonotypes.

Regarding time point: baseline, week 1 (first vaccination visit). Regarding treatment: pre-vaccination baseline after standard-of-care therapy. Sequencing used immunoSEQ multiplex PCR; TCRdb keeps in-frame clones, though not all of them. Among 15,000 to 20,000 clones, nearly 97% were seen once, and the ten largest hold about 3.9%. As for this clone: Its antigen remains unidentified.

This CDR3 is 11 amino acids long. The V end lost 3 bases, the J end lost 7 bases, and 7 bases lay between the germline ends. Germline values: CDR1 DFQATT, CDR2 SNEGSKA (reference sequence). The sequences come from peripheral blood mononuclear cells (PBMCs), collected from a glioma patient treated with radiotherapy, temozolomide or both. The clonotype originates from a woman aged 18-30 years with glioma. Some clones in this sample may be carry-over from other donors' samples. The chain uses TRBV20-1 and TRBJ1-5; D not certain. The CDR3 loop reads CSARGGQPQHF. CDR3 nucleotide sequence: TGCAGTGCTAGGGGTGGCCAGCCCCAGCATTTT.